This T cell receptor beta chain was captured in a study of blood T cell repertoires in COVID-19. CDR3 length: 15 residues. CDR1 is SGHTA, CDR2 FQGNSA, per germline. The ends lost 3 bases at V and 7 bases at J; junction bases unmatched: 12. Original processing notes: It was from reference gene primer amplification that nucleated cell counts were estimated. Assay: immunoSEQ multiplex PCR; the TCRdb copy retains only in-frame clones and omits some. V and J calls and clone size are as listed in that table; D and trimming were resolved from the DNA. The sample carries about 160,000 clones, about nine tenths recorded once.

J is TRBJ2-7 and V is TRBV7-2; TRBD2 aligns across 7 bases. Sequenced: peripheral blood. The receptor was derived from a woman in her sixties or seventies with active or convalescent COVID-19. CDR3 sequence: CASSFSPAGLSEQYF. The CDR3 DNA is TGTGCCAGCAGCTTTTCCCCAGCGGGGTTGAGTGAGCAGTACTTC.